Listed below are T cell receptor beta chains from one sample, sequenced in a study of cytomegalovirus exposure and HLA in healthy donors. Sequencing used immunoSEQ multiplex PCR; TCRdb keeps in-frame clones, though not all of them. This sample has a few hundred thousand clones, with roughly 70% found just once. Sequencing was done on a sample of PBMCs. The origin of the receptors is a female donor in good health and CMV-seronegative. CDR3s include the opening cysteine and the closing phenylalanine or tryptophan. A D gene is named only where the DNA matches it firmly. The size of a clone is reported for some rows only, either as once, few or many, or as a class for expanded clones.

J gene: TRBJ2-3; D gene: TRBD2; V gene: TRBV15; clone size: .; CDR3 DNA: TGTGCCACCAGCAGAGTAAAATTGGCAGGGAGGGCAGATACGCAGTATTTT; CDR3 protein: CATSRVKLAGRADTQYF
J gene: TRBJ1-2; D gene: TRBD1; V gene: TRBV19; clone size: .; CDR3 DNA: TGTGCCAGTAGCCAACCGGACAGGGCCTCTGATGGCTACACCTTC; CDR3 protein: CASSQPDRASDGYTF
J gene: TRBJ1-2; D gene: TRBD1; V gene: TRBV5-1; clone size: .; CDR3 DNA: TGCGCCAGCAGCCCGCAGGACAGGGAGTCTAACTATGGCTACACCTTC; CDR3 protein: CASSPQDRESNYGYTF
J gene: TRBJ1-5; D gene: TRBD1; V gene: TRBV7-2; clone size: .; CDR3 DNA: TGTGCCAGCAGCGCCCGGACAGGGAATAGCAATCAGCCCCAGCATTTT; CDR3 protein: CASSARTGNSNQPQHF
J gene: TRBJ2-7; D gene: TRBD2; V gene: TRBV28; clone size: few; CDR3 DNA: TGTGCCAGCAGTTCCCAAGGGACTAACATCTACGAGCAGTACTTC; CDR3 protein: CASSSQGTNIYEQYF
J gene: TRBJ2-2; D gene: .; V gene: TRBV5-1; clone size: .; CDR3 DNA: TGCGCCAGCAGCTTGCTAGGGGGACCAGCGAACACCGGGGAGCTGTTTTTT; CDR3 protein: CASSLLGGPANTGELFF
J gene: TRBJ2-1; D gene: .; V gene: TRBV7-2; clone size: .; CDR3 DNA: TGTGCCAGCAGCTCCCCTACTGGTGAGCAGTTCTTC; CDR3 protein: CASSSPTGEQFF
J gene: TRBJ1-1; D gene: .; V gene: TRBV28; clone size: .; CDR3 DNA: TGTGCCAGCAGTTTATTTGGGGGCGAAAATAGTCAAGCTTTCTTT; CDR3 protein: CASSLFGGENSQAFF
J gene: TRBJ1-4; D gene: TRBD1; V gene: TRBV18; clone size: few; CDR3 DNA: TGTGCCAGCTCACCACGTCAGGACAGGGCCAGTGAAAAACTGTTTTTT; CDR3 protein: CASSPRQDRASEKLFF
J gene: TRBJ2-2; D gene: .; V gene: TRBV6-1; clone size: .; CDR3 DNA: TGTGGCTCCGGTGGGAGCCCTTTCCCCGGGGAGCTGTTTTTT; CDR3 protein: CGSGGSPFPGELFF
J gene: TRBJ1-4; D gene: .; V gene: TRBV11-3; clone size: .; CDR3 DNA: TGTGCCAGCAGCCGCCGGGACAAGAATGAAAAACTGTTTTTT; CDR3 protein: CASSRRDKNEKLFF
J gene: TRBJ1-5; D gene: TRBD1; V gene: TRBV19; clone size: .; CDR3 DNA: TGTGCCAGTAGGCCACAGGGGAATAGCAATCAGCCCCAGCATTTT; CDR3 protein: CASRPQGNSNQPQHF
J gene: TRBJ2-7; D gene: .; V gene: TRBV5-1; clone size: .; CDR3 DNA: TGCGCCAGTACCCACAGTGCCTCCTATGACGAGCAGTACTTC; CDR3 protein: CASTHSASYDEQYF
J gene: TRBJ1-3; D gene: TRBD1; V gene: TRBV19; clone size: .; CDR3 DNA: TGTGCCAGTAGTAACAGGGGCGCCATATATTTT; CDR3 protein: CASSNRGAIYF
J gene: TRBJ2-7; D gene: .; V gene: TRBV27; clone size: .; CDR3 DNA: TGTGCCAGCAGTTTTATAGGGGGTAGCTCCTACGAGCAGTACTTC; CDR3 protein: CASSFIGGSSYEQYF
J gene: TRBJ1-5; D gene: .; V gene: TRBV4-1; clone size: .; CDR3 DNA: TGCGCCAGCAGCCCGGGACACAACAATCAGCCCCAGCATTTT; CDR3 protein: CASSPGHNNQPQHF
J gene: TRBJ1-2; D gene: TRBD1; V gene: TRBV27; clone size: .; CDR3 DNA: TGTGCCAGCAGTTTATCGAAGGAGGCAGGGGGTGGCTACACCTTC; CDR3 protein: CASSLSKEAGGGYTF
J gene: TRBJ2-7; D gene: TRBD2; V gene: TRBV4-1; clone size: .; CDR3 DNA: TGCGCCAGCAGCCATGGACTAGCGGGTTCCTACGAGCAGTACTTC; CDR3 protein: CASSHGLAGSYEQYF
J gene: TRBJ2-5; D gene: .; V gene: TRBV5-1; clone size: .; CDR3 DNA: TGCGCCAGCAGCTTGACCACCTCGGACAGAGAAGAGACCCAGTACTTC; CDR3 protein: CASSLTTSDREETQYF
J gene: TRBJ1-2; D gene: .; V gene: TRBV20-1; clone size: .; CDR3 DNA: TGCAGTGCAGGGGTGATCTATGGCTACACCTTC; CDR3 protein: CSAGVIYGYTF
J gene: TRBJ2-1; D gene: .; V gene: TRBV5-1; clone size: .; CDR3 DNA: TGCGCCAGCAGCTTGGTTAGCCCTTTTTACAATGAGCAGTTCTTC; CDR3 protein: CASSLVSPFYNEQFF
J gene: TRBJ1-5; D gene: TRBD1; V gene: TRBV19; clone size: .; CDR3 DNA: TGTGCCAGTAGTCCCGGACAGGCAAGCAATCAGCCCCAGCATTTT; CDR3 protein: CASSPGQASNQPQHF
J gene: TRBJ2-3; D gene: TRBD2; V gene: TRBV5-6; clone size: .; CDR3 DNA: TGTGCCCCGAGTACGTCTAGCGGGAGATCAGATACGCAGTATTTT; CDR3 protein: CAPSTSSGRSDTQYF
J gene: TRBJ1-6; D gene: .; V gene: TRBV10-3; clone size: .; CDR3 DNA: TGTGCCATCAAACGGACAGATAATTCCCCCCTCCACTTT; CDR3 protein: CAIKRTDNSPLHF
J gene: TRBJ2-1; D gene: TRBD2; V gene: TRBV19; clone size: .; CDR3 DNA: TGTGCCAGTAGTATGGTTAGCGGGAGCACCTACAATGAGCAGTTCTTC; CDR3 protein: CASSMVSGSTYNEQFF
J gene: TRBJ1-4; D gene: TRBD1; V gene: TRBV6-6; clone size: .; CDR3 DNA: TGTGCCAGCAGCCTGGACAGGGGGCCTGAAAAACTGTTTTTT; CDR3 protein: CASSLDRGPEKLFF
J gene: TRBJ2-5; D gene: TRBD2; V gene: TRBV7-9; clone size: .; CDR3 DNA: TGTGCCAGCAGCTTAGGGACTAGCGGGAGCGAGACCCAGTACTTC; CDR3 protein: CASSLGTSGSETQYF
J gene: TRBJ1-5; D gene: .; V gene: TRBV11-2; clone size: .; CDR3 DNA: TGTGCCAGCAGCTTAGGGCAGGGCAATCAGCCCCAGCATTTT; CDR3 protein: CASSLGQGNQPQHF
J gene: TRBJ1-4; D gene: TRBD1; V gene: TRBV11-2; clone size: .; CDR3 DNA: TGTGCCAGCAGCCCGACGGGACAGACTAATGAAAAACTGTTTTTT; CDR3 protein: CASSPTGQTNEKLFF
J gene: TRBJ1-5; D gene: TRBD1; V gene: TRBV10-3; clone size: once; CDR3 DNA: TGTGCCATCAGCCGAACAGGGGCAACCAATCAGCCCCAGCATTTT; CDR3 protein: CAISRTGATNQPQHF
J gene: TRBJ2-6; D gene: .; V gene: TRBV11-3; clone size: many; CDR3 DNA: TGTGCCAGCAGCTCCCCCAGGGGGGACAGACCTGACTCTGGGGCCAACGTCCTGACTTTC; CDR3 protein: CASSSPRGDRPDSGANVLTF
J gene: TRBJ1-1; D gene: TRBD1; V gene: TRBV7-9; clone size: .; CDR3 DNA: TGTGCCAGCAGCTTGTCGCTCACAGGGGTAAGTGAAGCTTTCTTT; CDR3 protein: CASSLSLTGVSEAFF
J gene: TRBJ2-1; D gene: TRBD2; V gene: TRBV19; clone size: .; CDR3 DNA: TGTGCCAGTAGTATTAGCGGGAGACTTTACAATGAGCAGTTCTTC; CDR3 protein: CASSISGRLYNEQFF
J gene: TRBJ2-3; D gene: TRBD2; V gene: TRBV11-2; clone size: .; CDR3 DNA: TGTGCCAGCAGCCCGCTAGCGGGAGGCACAGATACGCAGTATTTT; CDR3 protein: CASSPLAGGTDTQYF
J gene: TRBJ1-1; D gene: .; V gene: TRBV5-5; clone size: .; CDR3 DNA: TGTGCCAGCAGCTTGCTAACAGGTGCGGACACTGAAGCTTTCTTT; CDR3 protein: CASSLLTGADTEAFF
J gene: TRBJ2-1; D gene: .; V gene: TRBV5-6; clone size: .; CDR3 DNA: TGTGCCAGCAGCTTGATAAGCGTAGGCAGCTCCTACAATGAGCAGTTCTTC; CDR3 protein: CASSLISVGSSYNEQFF
J gene: TRBJ2-1; D gene: .; V gene: TRBV7-9; clone size: .; CDR3 DNA: TGTTCCAGCAGCTTTGAGTTCAATGAGCAGTTCTTC; CDR3 protein: CSSSFEFNEQFF
J gene: TRBJ2-7; D gene: TRBD2; V gene: TRBV6-1; clone size: .; CDR3 DNA: TGTGCCAGCAGTGAAGCCCGGGGGACTAGACTGTACGAGCAGTACTTC; CDR3 protein: CASSEARGTRLYEQYF
J gene: TRBJ2-1; D gene: .; V gene: TRBV7-9; clone size: .; CDR3 DNA: TGTGCCAGCAGCTTACCAGGACTTTACAATGAGCAGTTCTTC; CDR3 protein: CASSLPGLYNEQFF
J gene: TRBJ2-2; D gene: TRBD2; V gene: TRBV7-6; clone size: .; CDR3 DNA: TGTGCCAGCAGCCACCAGCGGGAGCTTTCGAACGGGGAGCTGTTTTTT; CDR3 protein: CASSHQRELSNGELFF
J gene: TRBJ1-1; D gene: TRBD1; V gene: TRBV18; clone size: .; CDR3 DNA: TGTGCCAGCTCACCTAGGACAGGGGAGGGGAACACTGAAGCTTTCTTT; CDR3 protein: CASSPRTGEGNTEAFF
J gene: TRBJ2-1; D gene: .; V gene: TRBV5-1; clone size: .; CDR3 DNA: TGCGCCAGCAGCCTGGGAGACGGGGGATACAATGAGCAGTTCTTC; CDR3 protein: CASSLGDGGYNEQFF
J gene: TRBJ2-7; D gene: TRBD1; V gene: TRBV28; clone size: .; CDR3 DNA: TGTGCCAGCAGAGAACAGGGGGCACACTTTGAGCAGTACTTC; CDR3 protein: CASREQGAHFEQYF
J gene: TRBJ2-5; D gene: TRBD1; V gene: TRBV2; clone size: .; CDR3 DNA: TGTGCCAGCAGGACGGACAGGCAAGAGACCCAGTACTTC; CDR3 protein: CASRTDRQETQYF
J gene: TRBJ2-7; D gene: TRBD1; V gene: TRBV5-4; clone size: .; CDR3 DNA: TGTGCCAGCAGCTTGACAGGGGTCTACGAGCAGTACTTC; CDR3 protein: CASSLTGVYEQYF